The T cell receptor (beta chain) described here comes from a study of blood T cell repertoires in COVID-19. In the study overall: COVID-19 samples, acute and convalescent, were from the United States, Italy and Spain. The cDNA or gDNA used as material had been derived from T cells, B-cell-depleted T cells, or PBMCs.

This CDR3 has 14 residues. J was trimmed by 5 bases and V by 5 bases; bases with no gene match: 5. Germline assignment: CDR1 MNHEY and CDR2 SVGAGI. Per the study methods: Reference gene primer amplification gave estimated nucleated cell counts. Produced via immunoSEQ multiplex PCR; TCRdb's table is partial and in-frame only. That table gives V, J and clone size, and the DNA gave D and trimming. Here the sample spans some 370,000 clones, around 89% being singletons. The sequenced sample was peripheral blood. The clonotype was recovered from a man between 18 and 29 years old with active or convalescent COVID-19. The chain links TRBV6-5 to TRBJ2-2; 7 bases agree with TRBD2. CDR3 sequence: CASSRSSGTGELFF. The CDR3 bases are TGTGCCAGCAGTAGATCTAGCGGAACCGGGGAGCTGTTTTTT.